This entry lists 12 T cell receptor beta chains sequenced from one sample in a study of T cells in narcolepsy. TCRdb keeps only in-frame clones here, not all; method: immunoSEQ multiplex PCR. The sample yields tens of thousands of clones, approximately 85% seen once. The sample consisted of memory (CD45RA-) CD4+ T cells from blood. The receptors originated from a human donor in good health.

The sample holds one count of this clone. The genes are TRBV4-2 and TRBJ1-2; D remains unclear. The CDR3 loop spans 16 amino acids. Germline V lookup: CDR1 LGHNA, CDR2 YNFKEQ. Trimming pared 4 bases from V and 5 bases from J, leaving 20 bases between. Here the CDR3 reads CASSLRRDSGPYGYTF. DNA for the CDR3: TGTGCCAGCAGCCTACGGCGAGACTCAGGCCCTTATGGCTACACCTTC.

This chain connects TRBV5-5 to TRBJ2-1; 7 positions match TRBD2. CDR1 is SGHKS and CDR2 is YYEKEE in the germline V gene (reference sequence). The V and J ends lost 2 bases and 2 bases, in that order; junction bases with no gene match: 4. The CDR3 spans 15 residues. The CDR3 loop is CASSLGLGPYNEQFF. In nucleotides, the CDR3 is TGTGCCAGCAGCTTAGGACTAGGCCCCTACAATGAGCAGTTCTTC.

J is TRBJ1-3 and V is TRBV29-1; 9 nucleotides match TRBD1. From germline, CDR1 is SQVTM and CDR2 ANQGSEA. The CDR3 is 13 amino acids. After removal of 7 bases from V and 4 bases from J, the junction contained 5 bases not matched to a gene. The CDR3 DNA reads TGCAGCGCTCAGACAGGGGGAGGAAACACCATATATTTT. Its protein is CSAQTGGGNTIYF.

Here the CDR3 DNA reads TGTGCCAGCAGCAAAGTGCCGAGGGAACCCCTCCACTTT. It is translated as CASSKVPREPLHF. The chain recombines TRBV21-1 with TRBJ1-6. TRBV21-1 counts as a pseudogene. CDR3 size: 13 residues.

The chain has TRBV5-1 and TRBJ1-1; the D gene is possibly TRBD1 (5 bases). The germline V gene encodes CDR1 SGHRS and CDR2 YFSETQ. V lost 4 bases, J lost 0 bases, and 28 bases lay in between. The CDR3 extends over 20 amino acids. The CDR3 sequence: CASSPGPGNMFAGMNTEAFF. In DNA, the CDR3 is TGCGCCAGCAGCCCGGGCCCAGGCAATATGTTTGCAGGGATGAACACTGAAGCTTTCTTT.

The chain joins TRBV19 to TRBJ2-3; D is perhaps TRBD2 (6 bases). The V end lost 7 bases, the J end lost 0 bases, and 14 bases lay between the germline ends. The CDR3 spans 15 residues. The germline V gene has CDR1 LNHDA and CDR2 SQIVND (reference sequence). CDR3 nucleotides: TGTGCCAGTACCCGGGACTTTCCTAGCACAGATACGCAGTATTTT. Its translation is CASTRDFPSTDTQYF.

This clone was counted a few times. This sequence joins TRBV28 and TRBJ2-7; 12 nucleotides match TRBD1. Trimming removed 6 bases from V and 6 bases from J; junction bases left unmatched: 9. This CDR3 has 15 amino acids. Per the germline V gene, CDR1 is MDHEN and CDR2 is SYDVKM. In DNA form, the CDR3 reads TGTGCCAGCAGGCTGGCCGGGACAGGGGGCGTCGAGCAGTACTTC. This gives the protein CASRLAGTGGVEQYF.

J is TRBJ1-3 and V is TRBV9, with D possibly being TRBD1 (5 bases). The CDR3 loop spans 16 amino acids. The V gene's germline CDR1 is SGDLS and CDR2 YYNGEE. Trimming stripped 0 bases from V and 9 bases from J, with 19 bases between. For the CDR3, the DNA is TGTGCCAGCAGCGTAGCGCCCGTGGGGCCGACTGTCACCATATATTTT. Its protein product is CASSVAPVGPTVTIYF.

As regards this clone: A read error may produce the germline difference seen at one junction end. The J gene is TRBJ2-3, the V gene TRBV6-4; a possible D gene is TRBD1 (5 bases). In germline, CDR1 is MRHNA, CDR2 SNTAGT. CDR3 length: 14 amino acids. CDR3 in amino acids: CVSSQTANTDTQYF. Here the CDR3 DNA reads TGTGTCAGCAGCCAGACAGCTAACACAGATACGCAGTATTTT.

The CDR3 region is CASSLAGGYEQYF. The CDR3 DNA reads as TGTGCCAGCTCACTCGCGGGGGGGTACGAGCAGTACTTC. The chain combines TRBV18 with TRBJ2-7; 9 bases align to TRBD2. The CDR3 sequence is 13 residues long. Trimming cost V 4 bases and J 4 bases; bases outside gene matches: 2. The germline gives CDR1 KGHSH, CDR2 LQKENI.

This rearrangement joins TRBV9 to TRBJ2-3; D perhaps matches TRBD2 (6 bases). Trimming removed 0 bases from V and 5 bases from J, with 10 bases in between. The V gene's germline CDR1 is SGDLS and CDR2 YYNGEE. The CDR3 totals 14 residues. CDR3 loop: CASSVVSGGDTQYF. CDR3 nucleotides: TGTGCCAGCAGCGTAGTATCCGGGGGAGATACGCAGTATTTT. Full variable domain (missing parts from reference TRBV9 and TRBJ2-3): DSGVTQTPKHLITATGQRVTLRCSPRSGDLSVYWYQQSLDQGLQFLIQYYNGEERAKGNILERFSAQQFPDLHSELNLSSLELGDSALYFCASSVVSGGDTQYFGPGTRLTVL.

This clone has a handful of counts. J is TRBJ1-4 and V is TRBV11-2; D is uncertain. Germline V lookup: CDR1 SGHAT, CDR2 FQNNGV. Trimming left V 6 bases short and J 0 bases short, with 11 bases between. The CDR3 has 15 amino acids. CDR3 in amino acids: CASRRTRTTNEKLFF. For the CDR3, the DNA is TGTGCCAGCAGGCGCACCAGAACAACTAATGAAAAACTGTTTTTT.